This TCR beta chain was found in a study of blood T cell repertoires in COVID-19. Background on the study: Sample material is recorded as cDNA or gDNA derived from T cells, B-cell-depleted T cells, or PBMCs.

CDR1 LNHDA and CDR2 SQIVND come from the germline V gene (reference sequence). CDR3 length equals 15 residues. Recruitment covered about 25 US areas and drew participants whose ages spanned 18 to 89 years. Per the original data handling: The authors estimated nucleated cell counts from reference gene primer amplification. The table came from immunoSEQ multiplex PCR; TCRdb's copy has only in-frame clones and leaves some out. V and J calls and clone size are given by that table; D and trimming were obtained from the DNA. The table has about 180,000 clones, more than 75% seen once. Of note for this clone: At one end, the junction sequence differs from germline, possibly due to a read error.

The sample taken for sequencing was PBMCs or T cells enriched from blood (not recorded which). This chain links TRBV19 with TRBJ1-5; the match to TRBD1 covers 7 bases. The TCR sequence derives from a man aged 55 to 70 who had been exposed to COVID-19. In DNA form, the CDR3 reads TGTGCCAGTACCCCCGGGAGGGGGCGGAATCGGCCCCAGCATTTT. This translates into CASTPGRGRNRPQHF.